This T cell receptor beta chain was identified in a study of T cell responses to AZD1222 COVID-19 vaccine. In the study overall: The study pooled second doses at about 4 or about 12 weeks. General study points: Rises in breadth and depth of Spike-specific TCRs came after two AZD1222 doses. Among spike-specific TCRs, nearly half reportedly target unmutated variant regions.

With respect to this clone: Antigen: not known.

The protocol was immunoSEQ multiplex PCR, while the TCRdb copy is restricted to in-frame clones and leaves out a portion. Of approximately 100,000 clones in the sample, under 95% are singletons; the top ten hold 0.95% to 1.5%. The TCR originated in an adult in good health. The sample consisted of peripheral blood, taken on day 0 of AZD1222 vaccination.

Here the CDR3 DNA reads TGCAGCGGGAAGGGACGGACGACGAACACTGAAGCTTTCTTT. The encoded protein is CSGKGRTTNTEAFF. V gene TRBV29-1 combines with J gene TRBJ1-1; D may be TRBD1 (5 bases). Germline-derived CDR1 and CDR2 are SQVTM and ANQGSEA. The CDR3 covers 14 residues. Trimming took 7 bases from V and 1 from J, leaving 16 bases between them.